One sample yielded the 26 T cell receptor beta chains listed below, sequenced in a study of breast tumors, draining lymph nodes, adjacent tissues. Samples came from axillary lymph nodes draining the breast cancer. TCRdb ran MiXCR on the multiplex PCR reads and lists one entry per CDR3 protein. The sample yields approximately 230,000 distinct CDR3 sequences, under 35% seen once. The sequencing input was axillary lymph node tissue. These receptors all stem from a female donor with breast cancer. Some clones in this sample may be carry-over from other donors' samples.

This clonotype was recorded many times. The chain combines TRBV18 with TRBJ1-6, with D perhaps TRBD1 (5 bases). This CDR3 is built from 15 residues. V was trimmed by 2 bases and J by 9 bases, leaving 14 bases between them. Per the germline V gene, CDR1 is KGHSH and CDR2 is LQKENI. In nucleotides, the CDR3 is TGTGCCAGCTCACCAAGTAACCAGGGAGGTTCACCCCTCCACTTT. It is translated as CASSPSNQGGSPLHF.

This clonotype showed up many times. This chain joins TRBV25-1 and TRBJ1-5, with D perhaps matching TRBD1 (6 bases). Trimming removed 6 bases at V and 3 bases at J, with 18 bases between. The CDR3 length is 16 residues. Germline CDR1 is MGHDK and CDR2 is SYGVNS. CDR3 sequence reads: CASSLGGFENNQPQHF. CDR3 in DNA: TGTGCCAGCAGCTTAGGGGGGTTTGAGAACAATCAGCCCCAGCATTTT.

This clonotype has at least ten counts. The chain is built from TRBV18 and TRBJ2-2; D is unclear. Trimming cost V 1 base and J 3 bases, with 15 bases left between them. Germline V gene lookup returns CDR1 KGHSH and CDR2 LQKENI. The CDR3 has 17 residues. The CDR3 reads CASSPLPFNRDTGELFF. CDR3 coding DNA: TGTGCCAGCTCACCACTGCCCTTTAATAGAGACACCGGGGAGCTGTTTTTT. The whole variable domain, filled in from reference TRBV18 and TRBJ2-2, reads NAGVMQNPRHLVRRRGQEARLRCSPMKGHSHVYWYRQLPEEGLKFMVYLQKENIIDESGMPKERFSAEFPKEGPSILRIQQVVRGDSAAYFCASSPLPFNRDTGELFFGEGSRLTVL.

The table lists this clonotype with many counts. The chain joins TRBV12-3 or TRBV12-4 to TRBJ2-7; D is tentatively TRBD1 or TRBD2 (5 bases each). Trimming cost V 5 bases and J 0 bases, with 14 bases left between them. This CDR3 has 15 residues. The CDR3 region is CASSTSTGGSYEQYF. The CDR3 coding sequence is TGTGCCAGCAGTACAAGCACAGGAGGCTCCTACGAGCAGTACTTC.

This clonotype was found once. The rearrangement joins TRBV7-9 to TRBJ2-7; D remains unclear. The V gene lost 5 bases and the J gene lost 7 bases, with 6 bases spanning the gap. There are 10 residues in the CDR3. From germline, CDR1 is SEHNR and CDR2 FQNEAQ (reference sequence). The CDR3 sequence: CASSPREQYF. DNA for the CDR3: TGTGCCAGCAGCCCCCGGGAGCAGTACTTC. Looking up the rest from reference TRBV7-9 and TRBJ2-7 gives the full variable domain: DTGVSQNPRHKITKRGQNVTFRCDPISEHNRLYWYRQTLGQGPEFLTYFQNEAQLEKSRLLSDRFSAERPKGSFSTLEIQRTEQGDSAMYLCASSPREQYFGPGTRLTVT.

This clonotype was counted many times. The genes are TRBV11-3 and TRBJ2-2, with a possible D match to TRBD1 (5 bases). The CDR3 totals 14 residues. V was shortened by 5 bases and J by 5 bases, with 12 bases between the two germline ends. CDR1 and CDR2 from the germline V gene are SGHNT and YENEEA. The CDR3 here is CASSPGHQTGELFF. For the CDR3, the DNA is TGTGCCAGCAGCCCCGGACACCAGACCGGGGAGCTGTTTTTT.

At least ten counts were recorded for this clonotype. V is TRBV9 and J is TRBJ1-4; D unresolved. Germline CDR1 SGDLS, CDR2 YYNGEE. The CDR3 has 16 amino acids. Trimming cost V 0 bases and J 8 bases, with 17 bases left between them. The CDR3: CASSVGPGVYQEKLFF. The CDR3 DNA sequence: TGTGCCAGCAGCGTAGGGCCCGGGGTGTATCAAGAAAAACTGTTTTTT.

About this clonotype: A much larger clone sits a single nucleotide away, making a read error possible. The CDR3: CASSAEQTRDYEQYF. CDR3 DNA: TGTGCCAGCAGCGCGGAACAGACCCGGGACTACGAGCAGTACTTC. This chain uses TRBV7-3 with TRBJ2-7; TRBD2 might be the D (5 bases). Per germline, CDR1 SGHTA and CDR2 FQGTGA. The CDR3 has 15 residues. Trimming took off 5 bases at V and 3 bases at J, with 17 bases between the two ends.

This clonotype appeared many times. CDR3 amino acids: CATSRDYPNHDRSSTDTQYF. CDR3 nucleotide sequence: TGTGCCACCAGCAGAGATTATCCCAATCACGACAGGTCTAGCACAGATACGCAGTATTTT. The chain uses TRBV15 and TRBJ2-3; tentative D call: TRBD1 (6 bases). The V end lost 0 bases, the J end lost 0 bases, and 22 bases lay between the germline ends. This CDR3 has 20 amino acids. CDR1 is LNHNV, CDR2 YYDKDF, per germline (reference sequence).

The rearrangement joins TRBV28 to TRBJ2-5, with TRBD2 matching 10 bases. J was trimmed by 4 bases and V by 0 bases; bases with no gene match: 5. Germline V gene lookup returns CDR1 MDHEN and CDR2 SYDVKM. This CDR3 has 16 residues. CDR3 sequence reads: CASSLWRSSGRETQYF. CDR3 bases: TGTGCCAGCAGTTTATGGCGGTCTAGCGGGAGAGAGACCCAGTACTTC.

The V and J genes are TRBV12-3 or TRBV12-4 and TRBJ1-1; possibly TRBD1 for D (6 bases). The CDR3 runs 14 residues. V lost 6 bases to trimming and J lost 1 base, with 12 bases between them. This CDR3 reads CASSQGKANTEAFF. In nucleotides, the CDR3 is TGTGCCAGCAGCCAGGGGAAGGCGAACACTGAAGCTTTCTTT.

The table lists this clonotype with many counts. J is TRBJ1-2 and V is TRBV20-1, with TRBD1 matching 9 bases. Trimming took 6 bases from V and 4 from J; bases not matched to a gene: 3. CDR1 DFQATT and CDR2 SNEGSKA come from the germline V gene (reference sequence). The CDR3 is made up of 12 amino acids. CDR3 coding DNA: TGCAGTGCAGGACAGGGGAGCTATGGCTACACCTTC. Translating it yields CSAGQGSYGYTF.

This clonotype was counted ten times or more. The chain has TRBV7-2 and TRBJ2-1; D may be TRBD1 or TRBD2 (5 bases each). This CDR3 is 14 amino acids long. V shed 3 bases and J shed 6 bases, with 12 bases lying between them. Per the germline V gene, CDR1 is SGHTA and CDR2 is FQGNSA. The CDR3 is CASSFRERGNEQFF. The DNA for the CDR3 is TGTGCCAGCAGCTTCAGGGAACGGGGCAATGAGCAGTTCTTC.

This clonotype was seen at least ten times. The CDR3, as DNA: TGCGCCAGCAGCTCCAGGACAGATACCTACGAGCAGTACTTC. This sequence encodes CASSSRTDTYEQYF. The V and J genes are TRBV5-1 and TRBJ2-7; D perhaps matches TRBD1 (6 bases). V was shortened by 3 bases and J by 2 bases, with 12 bases between the two germline ends. The CDR3 sequence is 14 residues long. The germline CDR1 and CDR2 sequences are SGHRS and YFSETQ.

In this sample, this clonotype turned up many times. The chain carries TRBV19 and TRBJ1-2; possible D gene TRBD1, 6 bases. The CDR3 loop spans 16 amino acids. Between the trimmed V and J ends, which lost 5 bases and 3 bases, there was a span of 19 bases. Looked up from germline, CDR1 is LNHDA and CDR2 is SQIVND (reference sequence). The CDR3 bases are TGTGCCAGTAGTCGGATAGGGGGAAGATCGGACTATGGCTACACCTTC. Protein: CASSRIGGRSDYGYTF.

This clonotype was detected many times. V is TRBV2 and J is TRBJ2-1; 8 bases line up with TRBD2. The CDR3 consists of 15 residues. With V trimmed by 1 base and J by 8 bases, 7 bases remained unmatched. The germline CDR1 and CDR2 sequences are SNHLY and FYNNEI. Written as DNA, the CDR3 is TGTGCCAGCAGTGAAGACCGAGCGGGAGCTCATGAGCAGTTCTTC. It yields the protein CASSEDRAGAHEQFF.

This rearrangement joins TRBV5-1 to TRBJ1-4, with D hard to call. Germline CDR1 SGHRS, CDR2 YFSETQ. Trimming shortened V by 3 bases and J by 2 bases, and 8 bases separated the two germline ends. This CDR3 contains 14 residues. As DNA, the CDR3 is TGCGCCAGCAGCTCTACCGGGACTAATGAAAAACTGTTTTTT. This codes for CASSSTGTNEKLFF.

This clonotype was detected many times. The chain uses TRBV30 and TRBJ2-7; unclear D gene. Trimming shortened V by 0 bases and J by 6 bases, and 6 bases separated the two germline ends. The germline V gene encodes CDR1 GTSNPN and CDR2 SVGIG (reference sequence). This CDR3 is 11 amino acids long. This CDR3 reads CAWSVGGEQYF. The CDR3 DNA sequence: TGTGCCTGGAGTGTAGGCGGCGAGCAGTACTTC.

This clonotype was seen many times. The J gene is TRBJ1-6, the V gene TRBV10-3; D not certain. Trimming stripped 10 bases from V and 8 bases from J, with 15 bases between. Per germline, CDR1 ENHRY and CDR2 SYGVKD. CDR3 length equals 13 residues. The CDR3 sequence: CATRRDSDSPLHF. The CDR3, as DNA: TGTGCCACTCGGCGGGATTCCGATTCACCCCTCCACTTT.

Regarding this clonotype: It is unclear where the CDR3 begins or ends on the DNA, so no DNA is shown, and the CDR3 is as TCRdb lists it. V and J are TRBV7-6 and TRBJ2-1; TRBD1 is taken as the D call from the table, unchecked against the DNA. Germline V lookup: CDR1 SGHVS, CDR2 FNYEAQ. The CDR3 extends over 17 residues, inclusive of both ends. The CDR3: CASSCASRDRGHNEQFF.

The chain employs TRBV3-1 and TRBJ2-1; 7 bases are shared with TRBD2. Germline values: CDR1 LGHDT, CDR2 YNNKEL (reference sequence). With 4 bases clipped from V and 7 bases from J, the junction kept 7 bases outside the gene matches. The CDR3 has 14 amino acids. CDR3 sequence: CASSPTRGVNEQFF. The CDR3, as DNA: TGTGCCAGCAGCCCTACTCGGGGGGTGAATGAGCAGTTCTTC.

Concerning this clonotype: Possible read error: a much larger clone is one base away. The chain links TRBV5-1 to TRBJ2-1; possible D gene TRBD2, 7 bases. V was trimmed by 0 bases and J by 13 bases, leaving 14 bases between them. Germline-derived CDR1 and CDR2 are SGHRS and YFSETQ. CDR3 size: 13 residues. CDR3 nucleotides: TGCGCCAGCAGCTTGGGCGGGGGCTACCCCCAGTTCTTC. Protein product: CASSLGGGYPQFF.

This clonotype appeared many times. The chain recombines TRBV2 with TRBJ2-5, with 7 bases fitting TRBD1. Trimming cost V 6 bases and J 4 bases; bases outside gene matches: 14. The CDR3 covers 16 residues. Germline loops: CDR1 SNHLY, CDR2 FYNNEI. CDR3 amino acids: CASSRRPTGVIETQYF. CDR3 sequence (DNA): TGTGCCAGCAGCCGCCGTCCTACAGGGGTAATAGAGACCCAGTACTTC.

The chain uses TRBV4-2 and TRBJ2-5; possible D gene TRBD2, 6 bases. The germline V and J ends were trimmed by 4 bases and 5 bases, with 14 bases remaining between them. CDR1 and CDR2 (germline): LGHNA, YNFKEQ. The length of the CDR3 is 14 residues. The CDR3 DNA sequence: TGTGCCAGCAGCCCCCTGGAGGGCCCGGAGACCCAGTACTTC. This gives the protein CASSPLEGPETQYF.

This clonotype was observed at least ten times. The V call is TRBV7-3, the J call TRBJ2-3, with 7 bases fitting TRBD2. This CDR3 spans 13 amino acids. The germline V gene encodes CDR1 SGHTA and CDR2 FQGTGA. Trimming removed 6 bases from V and 5 bases from J; junction bases left unmatched: 5. CDR3 in amino acids: CASSQTSLDTQYF. CDR3 coding DNA: TGTGCCAGCAGTCAGACTAGCTTAGATACGCAGTATTTT.

In its sample, this clonotype was seen many times. The V and J genes are TRBV5-8 and TRBJ2-7; 10 bases match TRBD1. With V trimmed by 4 bases and J by 7 bases, 8 bases remained unmatched. From germline, CDR1 is SGHTS and CDR2 YDEGEE. This CDR3 is built from 14 residues. The CDR3 protein is CASSPRQGAEEQYF. The CDR3 nucleotides read TGTGCCAGCAGCCCACGACAGGGGGCGGAGGAGCAGTACTTC. Looking up the rest from reference TRBV5-8 and TRBJ2-7 gives the full variable domain: EAGVTQSPTHLIKTRGQQATLRCSPISGHTSVYWYQQALGLGLQFLLWYDEGEERNRGNFPPRFSGRQFPNYSSELNVNALELEDSALYLCASSPRQGAEEQYFGPGTRLTVT.